A single sample is the source of the 3 T cell receptor beta chains below, sequenced in a study of blood T cells in healthy people across ages. The use of a sample-barcoded 5' primer and a J-beta primer mix characterized a second PCR of about 6 to 11 cycles. MiXCR, run by TCRdb on the 5' RACE reads, gives a single entry per CDR3 protein. Of 720,000 or so distinct CDR3 sequences listed, approximately 40% are singletons. Sequencing was performed on blood. Source of these receptors: an elderly man in good health.

This chain connects TRBV29-1 to TRBJ1-1, with 8 bases identical to TRBD1. Per the germline V gene, CDR1 is SQVTM and CDR2 is ANQGSEA. CDR3 length: 14 amino acids. Trimming took 8 bases from V and 6 from J; bases not matched to a gene: 14. The CDR3 reads CSTRQGTIGAEAFF. The CDR3, as DNA: TGCAGCACCCGACAGGGGACGATCGGTGCTGAAGCTTTCTTT.

This chain uses TRBV20-1 with TRBJ2-1, with 9 nucleotides matching TRBD2. The germline V gene has CDR1 DFQATT and CDR2 SNEGSKA (reference sequence). This CDR3 contains 14 residues. The V gene end was trimmed by 4 bases and the J gene end by 6 bases; junction bases not matched to a gene: 7. The CDR3 spells CSAKTSGPSNEQFF. The CDR3 DNA reads TGCAGTGCTAAGACTAGCGGACCCTCCAATGAGCAGTTCTTC.

The genes are TRBV3-1 and TRBJ2-1; TRBD1 is a possible D gene (5 bases). The CDR3 sequence is 15 residues long. Per the germline V gene, CDR1 is LGHDT and CDR2 is YNNKEL (reference sequence). Trimming took 0 bases from V and 4 from J, leaving 10 bases between them. The CDR3 DNA sequence: TGTGCCAGCAGCCAAGAAAGACAGACTTACAATGAGCAGTTCTTC. Translation gives CASSQERQTYNEQFF.